This entry lists 11 T cell receptor beta chains sequenced from one sample in a study of cytomegalovirus exposure and HLA in healthy donors. It was with 60 Vbeta and 13 Jbeta primers that the PCR ran. Clones were read by immunoSEQ multiplex PCR, and TCRdb kept only the in-frame ones, dropping some. This sample has around 170,000 clones; 75% to 90% occur once, and the top ten carry 6.3%. Material for sequencing was PBMCs. All receptors come from a man aged 35-49 years in good health and CMV-seropositive.

The chain links TRBV5-1 to TRBJ1-1; D possibly corresponds to TRBD1 (6 bases). V lost 4 bases and J lost 1, with 23 bases in between. This CDR3 region has 18 residues. Germline-derived CDR1 and CDR2 are SGHRS and YFSETQ. DNA for the CDR3: TGCGCCAGCAGCGGGTCGCAGGGGTCGGGAATCGGGAACACTGAAGCTTTCTTT. Encoded protein: CASSGSQGSGIGNTEAFF.

This chain joins TRBV16 and TRBJ2-7, with TRBD1 matching 7 bases. CDR1 is KGHSY, CDR2 FQNENV, per germline. The CDR3 is 12 amino acids. V shed 6 bases and J 2 bases; nucleotides not matched to a gene: 1. CDR3: CASRTGTYEQYF. The CDR3 DNA follows: TGTGCCAGCAGGACAGGGACCTACGAGCAGTACTTC.

The chain carries TRBV6-4 and TRBJ1-2, with a weak D call TRBD1 (5 bases). CDR1 is MRHNA, CDR2 SNTAGT, per germline. V was trimmed by 2 bases and J by 6 bases, leaving 10 bases between them. The CDR3 extends over 13 amino acids. This CDR3 is CASSDGLGDGYTF. In DNA, the CDR3 is TGTGCCAGCAGTGACGGGTTAGGGGATGGCTACACCTTC.

This clone was recorded only once. The J gene is TRBJ1-1, the V gene TRBV18; D possibly corresponds to TRBD1 (5 bases). V lost 0 bases and J 4 bases, leaving 15 bases between the germline ends. This CDR3 region has 16 residues. Looked up from germline, CDR1 is KGHSH and CDR2 is LQKENI. CDR3 in DNA: TGTGCCAGCTCACCACCGGGCGGGGGAGGAGGCACTGAAGCTTTCTTT. This codes for CASSPPGGGGGTEAFF.

J is TRBJ2-1 and V is TRBV9; TRBD2 agrees at 9 bases. V was pared by 4 bases and J by 4 bases, with 9 bases of the junction left unmatched. The CDR3 is 16 residues long. Germline CDR1 SGDLS, CDR2 YYNGEE. The CDR3: CASSPSSSGVYNEQFF. The CDR3 region has the DNA TGTGCCAGCAGCCCCAGCTCTAGCGGGGTATACAATGAGCAGTTCTTC.

The CDR3 nucleotides read TGCGCCAGCAGTGAGACGCGGGCCTCCGTGGGTGAGCAGTTCTTC. This encodes CASSETRASVGEQFF. The V and J genes are TRBV10-1 and TRBJ2-1; tentative D call: TRBD2 (5 bases). Per the germline V gene, CDR1 is WNHNN and CDR2 is SYGVQD (reference sequence). This CDR3 contains 15 residues. Trimming stripped 2 bases from V and 9 bases from J, with 17 bases between.

The rearrangement joins TRBV19 to TRBJ1-1; D remains unclear. The V end was cut by 4 bases, the J end by 1 base, with 7 bases between. CDR1 is LNHDA, CDR2 SQIVND, per germline (reference sequence). This CDR3 has 13 amino acids. The chain's CDR3 is CASSTPGNTEAFF. The CDR3, as DNA: TGTGCCAGTAGTACGCCGGGGAACACTGAAGCTTTCTTT.

The rearrangement uses TRBV9 and TRBJ2-7; 10 bases are shared with TRBD1. Trimming took 0 bases from V and 3 from J; bases not matched to a gene: 3. The CDR3 contains 15 residues. Germline CDR1 and CDR2: SGDLS and YYNGEE. The CDR3 is CASSVETGGSYEQYF. The CDR3 nucleotides are TGTGCCAGCAGCGTAGAGACAGGGGGCAGCTACGAGCAGTACTTC.

The V gene is TRBV9, the J gene TRBJ1-4; D is perhaps TRBD1 (5 bases). The CDR3 runs to 14 residues. V lost 0 bases to trimming and J lost 8 bases, with 11 bases between them. Germline CDR1 is SGDLS and CDR2 is YYNGEE. The CDR3 DNA sequence: TGTGCCAGCAGCGTAGAAGGGGATGGGGAAAAACTGTTTTTT. It codes for CASSVEGDGEKLFF.

The V and J genes are TRBV14 and TRBJ1-2; TRBD1 aligns across 7 bases. Germline CDR1 is SGHDN and CDR2 is FVKESK. Germline trimming cut 4 bases from V and 5 bases from J; bases unmatched to any gene: 7. CDR3 length equals 14 residues. CDR3 in amino acids: CASSPDRRGYGYTF. In DNA form, the CDR3 reads TGTGCCAGCAGCCCGGACAGGAGGGGTTATGGCTACACCTTC.

This clone was counted a few times. The chain links TRBV11-2 to TRBJ2-1; possibly TRBD1 for D (6 bases). V lost 5 bases to trimming and J lost 0 bases, with 11 bases between them. The CDR3 length is 15 residues. The germline V gene encodes CDR1 SGHAT and CDR2 FQNNGV. CDR3 sequence reads: CASSIGTISYNEQFF. The CDR3 DNA reads TGTGCCAGCAGCATCGGGACAATCTCCTACAATGAGCAGTTCTTC.